These 18 T cell receptor beta chains were sequenced from one sample in a study of early T cells in non-severe SARS-CoV-2 infection. TCRdb recomputed calls from the 5' RACE reads with MiXCR, one row per CDR3 protein. The data show some 26,000 distinct CDR3 sequences, more than 4.5% seen once. The sample taken for sequencing was whole blood. Every receptor here comes from an adult who was a healthcare worker with PCR-confirmed SARS-CoV-2 infection or an uninfected control (not recorded which).

This clonotype came up a few times. The rearrangement links TRBV20-1 to TRBJ1-3, with D unresolved. CDR3 length: 13 amino acids. The germline gives CDR1 DFQATT, CDR2 SNEGSKA (reference sequence). Trimming left V 4 bases short and J 0 bases short, with 7 bases between. DNA for the CDR3: TGCAGTGCTATTAGGGCCTCTGGAAACACCATATATTTT. It codes for CSAIRASGNTIYF.

This clonotype has ten or more counts. This chain connects TRBV7-6 to TRBJ1-2; 8 positions match TRBD1. V dropped 5 bases and J dropped 3; count of bases not matched to a gene: 5. Germline V gene data show CDR1 as SGHVS and CDR2 as FNYEAQ. The CDR3 is made up of 14 amino acids. The CDR3 here is CASSTGQGDYGYTF. DNA for the CDR3: TGTGCCAGCAGCACCGGACAGGGTGACTATGGCTACACCTTC. The full variable domain, in which reference TRBV7-6 and TRBJ1-2 provide the parts outside the CDR3, is GAGVSQSPRYKVTKRGQDVALRCDPISGHVSLYWYRQALGQGPEFLTYFNYEAQQDKSGLPNDRFSAERPEGSISTLTIQRTEQRDSAMYRCASSTGQGDYGYTFGSGTRLTVV.

This clonotype has just a few counts. This sequence joins TRBV18 and TRBJ2-3; possible D gene TRBD2, 5 bases. The CDR3 has 14 residues. Germline V gives CDR1 KGHSH, CDR2 LQKENI. V was shortened by 1 base and J by 3 bases, with 8 bases between the two germline ends. CDR3 bases: TGTGCCAGCTCACCACAGACTAATACAGATACGCAGTATTTT. It specifies CASSPQTNTDTQYF.

J is TRBJ2-4 and V is TRBV6-5; no clear D. CDR1 and CDR2 (germline): MNHEY, SVGAGI. The CDR3 runs to 16 residues. V lost 2 bases and J 0 bases, leaving 11 bases between the germline ends. CDR3 protein: CASSYPRSSAKNIQYF. The DNA of the CDR3 is TGTGCCAGCAGTTACCCCCGCAGTTCAGCCAAAAACATTCAGTACTTC.

This clonotype appeared many times. The chain is built from TRBV11-2 and TRBJ2-5; D is ambiguous. The CDR3 extends over 13 amino acids. Germline V lookup: CDR1 SGHAT, CDR2 FQNNGV. Trimming pared 5 bases from V and 3 bases from J, leaving 10 bases between. This CDR3 reads CASSRTGEETQYF. For the CDR3, the DNA is TGTGCCAGCAGCCGGACCGGAGAAGAGACCCAGTACTTC.

This clonotype came up many times. This chain uses TRBV7-9 with TRBJ2-2; 7 nucleotides align to TRBD2. The CDR3 has 17 residues. The germline V gene has CDR1 SEHNR and CDR2 FQNEAQ (reference sequence). Trimming cost V 6 bases and J 2 bases; bases outside gene matches: 12. DNA of the CDR3: TGTGCCAGCAGTTCGGTTTACAGCGGGGCTAACACCGGGGAGCTGTTTTTT. Its protein is CASSSVYSGANTGELFF.

There are many counts of this clonotype. The chain recombines TRBV5-1 with TRBJ1-6, with D hard to call. CDR1 is SGHRS, CDR2 YFSETQ, per germline. V gave up 5 bases and J gave up 8 bases, with 11 bases separating them. The CDR3 has 13 amino acids. The CDR3 is CASRVTDDSPLHF. CDR3 DNA: TGCGCCAGCAGGGTGACGGACGATTCACCCCTCCACTTT.

There are a few counts of this clonotype. J is TRBJ2-3 and V is TRBV20-1; no reliable D call. Germline V gene sequence: CDR1 DFQATT, CDR2 SNEGSKA (reference sequence). V was clipped by 3 bases and J by 4 bases, with 14 bases between them. The CDR3 spans 14 residues. Written as DNA, the CDR3 is TGCAGTGCTAGCGAGCGCCGCCTTCCAGATACGCAGTATTTT. Encoded protein: CSASERRLPDTQYF.

This clonotype was observed at least ten times. The V call is TRBV18, the J call TRBJ2-7; D is unclear. Germline V gives CDR1 KGHSH, CDR2 LQKENI. The CDR3 consists of 15 residues. Trimming shortened V by 0 bases and J by 0 bases, and 9 bases separated the two germline ends. CDR3 in DNA: TGTGCCAGCTCACCACCGAGCCGAAGCTCCTACGAGCAGTACTTC. Translation: CASSPPSRSSYEQYF.

This clonotype has just a few counts. This chain links TRBV5-1 with TRBJ2-7; 7 positions agree with TRBD1. Germline V gives CDR1 SGHRS, CDR2 YFSETQ. V lost 0 bases to trimming and J lost 3 bases; unmatched junction nucleotides: 3. The CDR3 is 14 residues long. The CDR3 here is CASSLDGTVYEQYF. CDR3 nucleotides: TGCGCCAGCAGCTTGGATGGGACAGTCTACGAGCAGTACTTC.

In its sample, this clonotype was seen many times. This chain links TRBV11-2 with TRBJ2-1; 8 nucleotides agree with TRBD2. From germline, CDR1 is SGHAT and CDR2 FQNNGV. The CDR3 length is 16 residues. V lost 5 bases to trimming and J lost 3 bases; unmatched junction nucleotides: 9. The CDR3 bases are TGTGCCAGCAGCAACAAGGCTAGCGGGTTCTACAATGAGCAGTTCTTC. Encoded protein: CASSNKASGFYNEQFF.

At least ten counts were recorded for this clonotype. The V call is TRBV19, the J call TRBJ1-4; the match to TRBD1 covers 7 bases. This CDR3 has 15 residues. With 4 bases clipped from V and 8 bases from J, the junction kept 10 bases outside the gene matches. The V gene's germline CDR1 is LNHDA and CDR2 SQIVND (reference sequence). CDR3 sequence: CASSKGQARREKLFF. DNA of the CDR3: TGTGCCAGTAGTAAAGGACAGGCCCGGAGAGAAAAACTGTTTTTT.

This clonotype showed up just a few times. The gene calls are TRBV3-1 and TRBJ1-2; TRBD1 aligns across 7 bases. The CDR3 is 15 amino acids. Germline V CDR1 and CDR2: LGHDT, YNNKEL (reference sequence). Trimming took 4 bases from V and 3 from J; bases not matched to a gene: 8. The CDR3 is CASSRGRTGYYGYTF. CDR3 DNA: TGTGCCAGCAGCCGGGGGAGGACAGGTTACTATGGCTACACCTTC.

This clonotype occurred many times. The rearrangement uses TRBV5-5 and TRBJ1-5, with D possibly matching TRBD1 (6 bases). Trimming shortened V by 4 bases and J by 0 bases, and 11 bases separated the two germline ends. The CDR3 covers 15 residues. Germline V gene sequence: CDR1 SGHKS, CDR2 YYEKEE (reference sequence). The CDR3 sequence: CASSPGQISNQPQHF. The DNA for the CDR3 is TGTGCCAGCAGCCCCGGACAGATTAGCAATCAGCCCCAGCATTTT.

This clonotype appeared many times. The chain couples TRBV18 to TRBJ2-3; 10 bases align to TRBD2. Germline CDR1 reads KGHSH; CDR2 reads LQKENI. V dropped 1 base and J dropped 2; count of bases not matched to a gene: 12. This CDR3 is built from 19 residues. As DNA, the CDR3 is TGTGCCAGCTCACCACGAAGCGGGGGGGCCCGTTGGCCCACAGATACGCAGTATTTT. As protein: CASSPRSGGARWPTDTQYF.

This clonotype was seen at least ten times. The chain combines TRBV5-1 with TRBJ2-5; no reliable D call. The CDR3 is 14 residues long. Trimming removed 6 bases at V and 0 bases at J, with 12 bases between. From germline, CDR1 is SGHRS and CDR2 YFSETQ. CDR3 in amino acids: CASKGFPYQETQYF. The CDR3 bases are TGCGCCAGCAAGGGATTCCCGTACCAAGAGACCCAGTACTTC. The full variable domain, rest sourced from reference TRBV5-1 and TRBJ2-5, is KAGVTQTPRYLIKTRGQQVTLSCSPISGHRSVSWYQQTPGQGLQFLFEYFSETQRNKGNFPGRFSGRQFSNSRSEMNVSTLELGDSALYLCASKGFPYQETQYFGPGTRLLVL.

The V and J genes are TRBV4-2 and TRBJ2-4; TRBD2 aligns across 11 bases. After removal of 2 bases from V and 8 bases from J, the junction contained 5 bases not matched to a gene. The CDR3 runs 15 residues. Germline CDR1 LGHNA, CDR2 YNFKEQ. This chain's CDR3 is CASSQKLAGEDIQYF. The CDR3 nucleotides are TGTGCCAGCAGCCAAAAACTAGCGGGAGAGGACATTCAGTACTTC.

This clonotype was picked up many times. The J gene is TRBJ2-5, the V gene TRBV4-1; 8 bases line up with TRBD1. The CDR3 extends over 15 amino acids. J gave up 5 bases and V 4 bases, and 9 bases lay outside the gene matches. Germline CDR1 MGHRA, CDR2 YSYEKL. CDR3 DNA: TGCGCCAGCAGCCCCTCGACAGGGGTAAGCGAGACCCAGTACTTC. Protein: CASSPSTGVSETQYF.